This T cell receptor (beta chain) was documented in a study of blood T cell repertoires in COVID-19. Across the study: Whether acute or convalescent, the COVID-19 samples came from the United States, Italy and Spain. Nucleic acid was either cDNA or gDNA, and it came from T cells, B-cell-depleted T cells, or PBMCs.

Per the original data handling: Researchers report that nucleated cell counts were estimated from reference gene primer amplification. Sequencing was performed with immunoSEQ multiplex PCR; in TCRdb, only in-frame clones are kept and a portion is missing. The DNA was the basis for D and trimming; V, J and clone size are from that table. The table lists 180,000 or so clones, roughly 88% of them singletons, with under 4.5% in the top ten. This CDR3 has 16 amino acids. Germline V gene lookup returns CDR1 SGHRS and CDR2 YFSETQ. With 0 bases clipped from V and 1 base from J, the junction kept 2 bases outside the gene matches.

Sample: peripheral blood. The genes are TRBV5-1 and TRBJ2-2; TRBD1 agrees at 8 bases. The origin of this receptor is a woman in her thirties with acute or convalescent COVID-19. CDR3 in DNA: TGCGCCAGCAGCTTGGCCGGGACAGGGAACACCGGGGAGCTGTTTTTT. Amino acids: CASSLAGTGNTGELFF.